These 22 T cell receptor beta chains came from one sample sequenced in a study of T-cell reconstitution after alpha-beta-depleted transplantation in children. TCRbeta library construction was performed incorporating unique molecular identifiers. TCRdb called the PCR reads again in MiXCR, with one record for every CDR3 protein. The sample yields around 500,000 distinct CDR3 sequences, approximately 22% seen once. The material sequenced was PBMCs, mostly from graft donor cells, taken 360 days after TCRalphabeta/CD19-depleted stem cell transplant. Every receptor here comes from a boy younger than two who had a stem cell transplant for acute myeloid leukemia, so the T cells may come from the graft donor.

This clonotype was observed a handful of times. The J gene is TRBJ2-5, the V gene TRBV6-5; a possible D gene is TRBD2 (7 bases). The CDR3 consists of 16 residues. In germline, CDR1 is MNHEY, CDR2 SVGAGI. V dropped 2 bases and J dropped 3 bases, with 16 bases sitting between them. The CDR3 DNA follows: TGTGCCAGCAGTTACGATGTTGGGGGGGCGGAAGAGACCCAGTACTTC. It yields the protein CASSYDVGGAEETQYF.

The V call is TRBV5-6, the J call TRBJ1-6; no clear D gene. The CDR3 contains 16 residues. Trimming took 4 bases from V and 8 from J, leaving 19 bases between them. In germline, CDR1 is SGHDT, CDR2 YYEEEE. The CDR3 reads CASSRRVSLLDSPLHF. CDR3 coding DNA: TGTGCCAGCAGCCGTCGGGTCAGCCTTTTGGATTCACCCCTCCACTTT.

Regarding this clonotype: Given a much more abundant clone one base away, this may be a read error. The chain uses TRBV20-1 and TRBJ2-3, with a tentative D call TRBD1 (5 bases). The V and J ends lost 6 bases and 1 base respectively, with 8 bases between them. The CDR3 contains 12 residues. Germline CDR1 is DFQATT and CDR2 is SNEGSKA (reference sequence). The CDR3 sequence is CSAQVRTDTQYF. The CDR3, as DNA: TGCAGTGCACAGGTCCGCACAGATACGCAGTATTTT.

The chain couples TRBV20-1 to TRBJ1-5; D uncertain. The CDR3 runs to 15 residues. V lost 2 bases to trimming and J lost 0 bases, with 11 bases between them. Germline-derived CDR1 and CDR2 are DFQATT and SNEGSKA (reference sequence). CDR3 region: CSARPGLYSNQPQHF. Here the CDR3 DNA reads TGCAGTGCTAGACCTGGCCTATATAGCAATCAGCCCCAGCATTTT.

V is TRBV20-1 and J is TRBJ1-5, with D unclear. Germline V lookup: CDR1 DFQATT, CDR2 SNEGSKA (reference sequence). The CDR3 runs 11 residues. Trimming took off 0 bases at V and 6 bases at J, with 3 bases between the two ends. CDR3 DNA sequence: TGCAGTGCTAGAGATCGTCAGCCCCAGCATTTT. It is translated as CSARDRQPQHF.

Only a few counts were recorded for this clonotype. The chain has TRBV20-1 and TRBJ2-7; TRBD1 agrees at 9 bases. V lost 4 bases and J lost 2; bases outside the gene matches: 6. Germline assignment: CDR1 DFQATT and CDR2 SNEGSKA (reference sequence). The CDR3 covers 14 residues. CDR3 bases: TGCAGTGCTATTGACCGGGACAGGGCCTACGAGCAGTACTTC. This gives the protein CSAIDRDRAYEQYF.

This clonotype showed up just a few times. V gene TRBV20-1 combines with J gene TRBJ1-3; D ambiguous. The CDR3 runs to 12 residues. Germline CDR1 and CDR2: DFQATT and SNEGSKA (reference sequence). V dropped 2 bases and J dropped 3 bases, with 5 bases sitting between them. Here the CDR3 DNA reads TGCAGTGCTAGAAACATTGGAAACACCATATATTTT. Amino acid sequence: CSARNIGNTIYF.

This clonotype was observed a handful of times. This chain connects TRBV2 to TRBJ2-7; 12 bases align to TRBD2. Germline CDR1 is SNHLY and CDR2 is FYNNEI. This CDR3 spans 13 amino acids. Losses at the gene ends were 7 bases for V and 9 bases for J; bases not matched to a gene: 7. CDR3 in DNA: TGTGCCAGCATGACTAGCGGGGGCAAAACGCAGTACTTC. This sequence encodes CASMTSGGKTQYF.

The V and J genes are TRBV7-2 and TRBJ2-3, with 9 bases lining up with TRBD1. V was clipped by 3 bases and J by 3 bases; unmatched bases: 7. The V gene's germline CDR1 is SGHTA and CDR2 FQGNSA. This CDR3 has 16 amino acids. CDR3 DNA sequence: TGTGCCAGCAGCTTGTCCCGGGACAGGGCAACAGATACGCAGTATTTT. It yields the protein CASSLSRDRATDTQYF.

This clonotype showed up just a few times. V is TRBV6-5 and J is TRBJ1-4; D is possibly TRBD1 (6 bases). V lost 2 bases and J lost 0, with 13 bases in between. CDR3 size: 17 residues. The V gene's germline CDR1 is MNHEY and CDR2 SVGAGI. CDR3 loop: CASSYAIPGATNEKLFF. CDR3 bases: TGTGCCAGCAGTTACGCAATACCAGGGGCAACTAATGAAAAACTGTTTTTT.

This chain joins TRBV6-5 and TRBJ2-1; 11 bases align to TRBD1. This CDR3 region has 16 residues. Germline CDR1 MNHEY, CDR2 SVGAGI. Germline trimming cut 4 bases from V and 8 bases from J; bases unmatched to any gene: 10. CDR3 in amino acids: CASSFSWDRGRDEQFF. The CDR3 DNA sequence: TGTGCCAGCAGTTTCTCCTGGGACAGGGGGAGGGATGAGCAGTTCTTC.

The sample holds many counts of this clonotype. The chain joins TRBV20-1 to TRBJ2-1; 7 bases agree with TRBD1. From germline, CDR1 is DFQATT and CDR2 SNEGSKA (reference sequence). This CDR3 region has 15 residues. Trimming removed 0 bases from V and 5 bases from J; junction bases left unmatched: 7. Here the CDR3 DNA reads TGCAGTGCTAGAGATGAGACAGGGCCGAACAATGAGCAGTTCTTC. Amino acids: CSARDETGPNNEQFF.

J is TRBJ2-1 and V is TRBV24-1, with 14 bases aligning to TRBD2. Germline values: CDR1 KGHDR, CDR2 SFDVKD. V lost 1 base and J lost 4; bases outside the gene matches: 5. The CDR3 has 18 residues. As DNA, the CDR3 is TGTGCCACCAGTGATTTACGGACTAGCGGGGGGTCATACAATGAGCAGTTCTTC. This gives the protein CATSDLRTSGGSYNEQFF.

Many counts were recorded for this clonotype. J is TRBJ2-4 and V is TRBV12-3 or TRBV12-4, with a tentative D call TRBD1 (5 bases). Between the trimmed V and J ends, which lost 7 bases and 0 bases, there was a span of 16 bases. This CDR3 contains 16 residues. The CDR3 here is CASTYQGSLAKNIQYF. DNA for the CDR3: TGTGCCAGCACCTATCAGGGCTCTTTAGCCAAAAACATTCAGTACTTC.

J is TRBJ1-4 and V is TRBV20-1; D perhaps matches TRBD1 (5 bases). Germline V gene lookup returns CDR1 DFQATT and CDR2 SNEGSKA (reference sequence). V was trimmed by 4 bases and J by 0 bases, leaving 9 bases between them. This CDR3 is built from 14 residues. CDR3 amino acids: CSAIRGATNEKLFF. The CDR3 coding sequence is TGCAGTGCTATCCGGGGGGCAACTAATGAAAAACTGTTTTTT.

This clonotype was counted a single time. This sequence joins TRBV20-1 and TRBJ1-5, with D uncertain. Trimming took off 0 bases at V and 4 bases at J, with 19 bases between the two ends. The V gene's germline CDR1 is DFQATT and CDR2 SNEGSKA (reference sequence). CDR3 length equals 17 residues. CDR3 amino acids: CSARDVLDPGYNQPQHF. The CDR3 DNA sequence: TGCAGTGCTAGAGACGTTTTAGACCCCGGGTATAATCAGCCCCAGCATTTT.

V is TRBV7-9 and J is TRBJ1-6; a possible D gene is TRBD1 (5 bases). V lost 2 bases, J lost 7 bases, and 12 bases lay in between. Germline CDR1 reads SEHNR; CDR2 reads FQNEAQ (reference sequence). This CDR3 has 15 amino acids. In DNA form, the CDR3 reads TGTGCCAGCAGCTTAACGGGACTGAAGAATTCACCCCTCCACTTT. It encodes CASSLTGLKNSPLHF.

For the CDR3, the DNA is TGTGCCAGCAGCTTAGCTTGGCTAGCGGGGACCTACGAGCAGTACTTC. Amino acid sequence: CASSLAWLAGTYEQYF. This chain connects TRBV7-2 to TRBJ2-7; 9 positions agree with TRBD2. V gave up 0 bases and J gave up 2 bases; unmatched junction bases: 5. Germline CDR1 reads SGHTA; CDR2 reads FQGNSA. There are 16 residues in the CDR3.

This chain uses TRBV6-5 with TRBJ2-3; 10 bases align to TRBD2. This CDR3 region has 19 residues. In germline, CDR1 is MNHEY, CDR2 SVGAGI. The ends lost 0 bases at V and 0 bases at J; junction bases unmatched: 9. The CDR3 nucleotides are TGTGCCAGCAGTTACTCGTCGGCTAGCGGGGGCCGTAGCACAGATACGCAGTATTTT. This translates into CASSYSSASGGRSTDTQYF.

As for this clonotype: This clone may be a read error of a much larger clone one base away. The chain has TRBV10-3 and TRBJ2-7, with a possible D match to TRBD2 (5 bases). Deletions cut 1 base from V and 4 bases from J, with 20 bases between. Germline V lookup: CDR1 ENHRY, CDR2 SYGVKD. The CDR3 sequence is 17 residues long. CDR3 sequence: CAISECFGLPSAYEQYF. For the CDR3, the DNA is TGTGCCATCAGTGAGTGCTTTGGACTCCCGTCTGCTTACGAGCAGTACTTC.

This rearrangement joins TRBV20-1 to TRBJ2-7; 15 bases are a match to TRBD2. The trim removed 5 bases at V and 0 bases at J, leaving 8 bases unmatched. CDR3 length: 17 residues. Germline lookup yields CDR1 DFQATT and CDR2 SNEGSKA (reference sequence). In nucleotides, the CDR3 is TGCAGTGCTCGAGGGACTAGCGGGGGGAAGAGCTCCTACGAGCAGTACTTC. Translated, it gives CSARGTSGGKSSYEQYF.

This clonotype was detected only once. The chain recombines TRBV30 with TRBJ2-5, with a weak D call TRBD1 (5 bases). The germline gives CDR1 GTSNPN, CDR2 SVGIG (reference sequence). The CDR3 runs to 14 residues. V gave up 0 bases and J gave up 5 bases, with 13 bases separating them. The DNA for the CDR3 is TGTGCCTGGAGTGTAGGGCAGGGAAAGGAGACCCAGTACTTC. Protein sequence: CAWSVGQGKETQYF.